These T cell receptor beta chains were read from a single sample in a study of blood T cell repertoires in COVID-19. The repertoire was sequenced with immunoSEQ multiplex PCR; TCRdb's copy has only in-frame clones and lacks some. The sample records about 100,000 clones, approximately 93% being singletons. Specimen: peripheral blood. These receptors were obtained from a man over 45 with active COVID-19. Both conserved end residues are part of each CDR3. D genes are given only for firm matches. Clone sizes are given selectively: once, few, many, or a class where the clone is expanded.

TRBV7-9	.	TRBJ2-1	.	CASSRVLGAYNEQFF	TGTGCCAGCAGTAGGGTTTTAGGGGCTTACAATGAGCAGTTCTTC
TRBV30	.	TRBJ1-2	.	CAWSVGQGGYTF	TGTGCCTGGAGTGTAGGTCAGGGAGGCTACACCTTC
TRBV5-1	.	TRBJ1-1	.	CASSRTVSNTEAFF	TGCGCCAGCTCGAGGACTGTCTCGAACACTGAAGCTTTCTTT
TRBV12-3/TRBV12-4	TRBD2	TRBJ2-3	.	CASSPGLAAQYF	TGTGCCAGCAGTCCCGGACTAGCGGCGCAGTATTTT
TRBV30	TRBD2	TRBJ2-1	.	CAWNPPPSGGLGVQFF	TGTGCCTGGAACCCCCCGCCTAGCGGGGGCCTCGGCGTGCAGTTCTTC
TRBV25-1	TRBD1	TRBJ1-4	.	CASRGQGKEKLFF	TGTGCCAGCAGGGGACAGGGGAAGGAAAAACTGTTTTTT
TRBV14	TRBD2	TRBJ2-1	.	CASSQLAGSYNEQFF	TGTGCCAGCAGCCAACTAGCGGGCTCCTACAATGAGCAGTTCTTC
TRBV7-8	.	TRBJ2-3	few	CASSLTRSTDTQYF	TGTGCCAGCAGCTTAACGAGAAGCACAGATACGCAGTATTTT
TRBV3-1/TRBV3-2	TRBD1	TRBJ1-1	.	CASSRATGRTEAFF	TGTGCCAGCAGCCGAGCGACAGGGAGGACTGAAGCTTTCTTT
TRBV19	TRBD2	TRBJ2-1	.	CASNPLAGYGEQFF	TGTGCCAGTAACCCCTTAGCGGGATATGGTGAGCAGTTCTTC
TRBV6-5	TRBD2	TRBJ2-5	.	CASRLADFRETQYF	TGTGCCAGCAGACTAGCGGATTTTAGGGAGACCCAGTACTTC
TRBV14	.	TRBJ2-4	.	CASSQRQPGSKNIQYF	TGTGCCAGCAGCCAAAGGCAACCGGGGTCCAAAAACATTCAGTACTTC
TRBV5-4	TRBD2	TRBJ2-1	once	CASSLGLAGGPYNEQFF	TGTGCCAGCAGCTTGGGACTAGCGGGAGGGCCATACAATGAGCAGTTCTTC
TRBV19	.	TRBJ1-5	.	CASSDQGFGQPQHF	TGTGCCAGTAGTGATCAGGGTTTTGGTCAGCCCCAGCATTTT
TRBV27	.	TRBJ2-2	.	CASSLLGGGGELFF	TGTGCCAGCAGTTTGTTGGGGGGAGGCGGGGAGCTGTTTTTT
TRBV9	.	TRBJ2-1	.	CASSPRGGLEQFF	TGTGCCAGCAGCCCACGAGGGGGTCTTGAGCAGTTCTTC